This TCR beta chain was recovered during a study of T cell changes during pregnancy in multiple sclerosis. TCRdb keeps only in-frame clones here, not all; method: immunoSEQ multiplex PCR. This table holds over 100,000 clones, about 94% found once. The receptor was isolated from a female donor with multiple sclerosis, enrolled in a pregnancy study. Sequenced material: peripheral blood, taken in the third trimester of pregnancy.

The CDR3 nucleotides read TGTGCCAGCAGGCGGGAAGCGGGAGAGACCCAGTACTTC. This sequence encodes CASRREAGETQYF. The V and J genes are TRBV27 and TRBJ2-5, with TRBD2 as a possible D gene (6 bases). This CDR3 comprises 13 residues. Germline values: CDR1 MNHEY, CDR2 SMNVEV (reference sequence). Trimming took off 6 bases at V and 4 bases at J, with 12 bases between the two ends.